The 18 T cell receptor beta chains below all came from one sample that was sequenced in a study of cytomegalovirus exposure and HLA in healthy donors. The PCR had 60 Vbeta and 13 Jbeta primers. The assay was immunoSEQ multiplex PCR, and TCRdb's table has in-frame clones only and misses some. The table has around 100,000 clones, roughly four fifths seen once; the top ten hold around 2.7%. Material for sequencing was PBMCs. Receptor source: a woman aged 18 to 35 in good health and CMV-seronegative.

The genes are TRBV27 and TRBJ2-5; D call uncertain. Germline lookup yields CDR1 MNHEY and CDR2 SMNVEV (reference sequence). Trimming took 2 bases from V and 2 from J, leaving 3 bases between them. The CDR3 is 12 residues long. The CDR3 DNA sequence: TGTGCCAGCAGTTTACTGCAAGAGACCCAGTACTTC. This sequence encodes CASSLLQETQYF.

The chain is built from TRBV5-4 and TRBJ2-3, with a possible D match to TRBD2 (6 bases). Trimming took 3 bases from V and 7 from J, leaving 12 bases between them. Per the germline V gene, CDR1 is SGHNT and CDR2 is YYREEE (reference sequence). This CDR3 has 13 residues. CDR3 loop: CASSSEGINTQYF. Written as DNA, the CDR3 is TGTGCCAGCAGCTCGGAGGGGATTAATACGCAGTATTTT.

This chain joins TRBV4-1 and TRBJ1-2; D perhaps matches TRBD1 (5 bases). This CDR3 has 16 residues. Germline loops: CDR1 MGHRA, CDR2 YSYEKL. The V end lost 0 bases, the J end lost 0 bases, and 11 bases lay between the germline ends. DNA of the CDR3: TGCGCCAGCAGCCAAGATGGGCGGGGACCTAACTATGGCTACACCTTC. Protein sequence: CASSQDGRGPNYGYTF.

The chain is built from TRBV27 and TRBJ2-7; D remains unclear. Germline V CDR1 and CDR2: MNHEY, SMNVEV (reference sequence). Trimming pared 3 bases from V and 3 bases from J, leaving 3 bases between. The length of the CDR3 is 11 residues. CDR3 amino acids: CASSFNYEQYF. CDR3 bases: TGTGCCAGCAGTTTTAACTACGAGCAGTACTTC.

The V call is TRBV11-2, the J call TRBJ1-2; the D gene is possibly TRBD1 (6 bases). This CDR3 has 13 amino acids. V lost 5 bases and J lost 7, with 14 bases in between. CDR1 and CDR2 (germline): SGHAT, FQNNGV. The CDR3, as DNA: TGTGCCAGCAGCCCTGACAGGCGGCGTGGCTACACCTTC. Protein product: CASSPDRRRGYTF.

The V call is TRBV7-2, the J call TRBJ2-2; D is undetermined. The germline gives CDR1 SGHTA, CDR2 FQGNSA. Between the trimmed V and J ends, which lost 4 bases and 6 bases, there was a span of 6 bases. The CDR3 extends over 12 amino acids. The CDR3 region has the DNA TGTGCCAGCAGCTCTAACTCCGGGGAGCTGTTTTTT. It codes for CASSSNSGELFF.

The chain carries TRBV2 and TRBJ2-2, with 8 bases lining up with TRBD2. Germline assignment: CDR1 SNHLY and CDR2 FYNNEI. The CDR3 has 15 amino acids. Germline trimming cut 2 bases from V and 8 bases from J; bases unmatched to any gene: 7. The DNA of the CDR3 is TGTGCCAGCAGTGAACGGAGCGGGAGTATAGGGGAGCTGTTTTTT. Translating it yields CASSERSGSIGELFF. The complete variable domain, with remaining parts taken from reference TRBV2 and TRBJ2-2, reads EPEVTQTPSHQVTQMGQEVILRCVPISNHLYFYWYRQILGQKVEFLVSFYNNEISEKSEIFDDQFSVERPDGSNFTLKIRSTKLEDSAMYFCASSERSGSIGELFFGEGSRLTVL.

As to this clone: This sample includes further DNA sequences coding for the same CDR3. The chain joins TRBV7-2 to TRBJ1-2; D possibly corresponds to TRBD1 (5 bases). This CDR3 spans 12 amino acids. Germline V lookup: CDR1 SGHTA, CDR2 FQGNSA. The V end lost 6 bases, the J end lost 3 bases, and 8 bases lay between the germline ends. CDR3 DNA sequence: TGTGCCAGCAGTGACAGTTACTATGGCTACACCTTC. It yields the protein CASSDSYYGYTF.

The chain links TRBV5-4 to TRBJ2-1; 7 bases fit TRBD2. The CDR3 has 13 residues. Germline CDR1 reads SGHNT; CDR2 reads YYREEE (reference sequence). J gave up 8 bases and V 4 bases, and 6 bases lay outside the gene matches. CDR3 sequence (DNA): TGTGCCAGCAGCACCACTAGCGAAGATGAGCAGTTCTTC. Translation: CASSTTSEDEQFF.

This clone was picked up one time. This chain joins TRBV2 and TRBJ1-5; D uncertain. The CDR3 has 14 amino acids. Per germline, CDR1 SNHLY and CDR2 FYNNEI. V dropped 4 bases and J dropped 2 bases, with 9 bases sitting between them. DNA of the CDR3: TGTGCCAGCAGTGGTGCGGGAGGCAATCAGCCCCAGCATTTT. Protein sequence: CASSGAGGNQPQHF.

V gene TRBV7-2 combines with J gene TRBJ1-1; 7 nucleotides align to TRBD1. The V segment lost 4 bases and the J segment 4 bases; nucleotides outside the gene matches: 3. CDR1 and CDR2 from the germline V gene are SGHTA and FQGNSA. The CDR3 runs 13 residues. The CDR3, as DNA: TGTGCCAGCAGCTCTTACAGGGGCACTGAAGCTTTCTTT. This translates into CASSSYRGTEAFF.

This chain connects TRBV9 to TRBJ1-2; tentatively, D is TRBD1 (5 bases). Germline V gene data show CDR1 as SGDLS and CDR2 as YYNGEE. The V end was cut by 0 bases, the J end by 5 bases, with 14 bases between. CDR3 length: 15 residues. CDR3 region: CASSVASIGAYGYTF. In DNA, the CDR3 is TGTGCCAGCAGCGTAGCTAGTATTGGGGCTTATGGCTACACCTTC.

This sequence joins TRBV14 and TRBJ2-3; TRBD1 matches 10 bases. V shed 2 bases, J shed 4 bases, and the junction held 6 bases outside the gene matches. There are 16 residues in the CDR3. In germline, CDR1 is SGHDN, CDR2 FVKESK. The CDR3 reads CASSQHRDRGADTQYF. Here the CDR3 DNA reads TGTGCCAGCAGCCAACACCGGGACAGGGGCGCAGATACGCAGTATTTT.

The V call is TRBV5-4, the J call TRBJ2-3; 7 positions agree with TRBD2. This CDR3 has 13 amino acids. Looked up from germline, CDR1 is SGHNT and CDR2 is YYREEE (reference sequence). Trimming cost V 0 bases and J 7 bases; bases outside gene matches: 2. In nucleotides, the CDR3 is TGTGCCAGCAGCTTGGGGGGGGGAAATACGCAGTATTTT. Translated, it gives CASSLGGGNTQYF.

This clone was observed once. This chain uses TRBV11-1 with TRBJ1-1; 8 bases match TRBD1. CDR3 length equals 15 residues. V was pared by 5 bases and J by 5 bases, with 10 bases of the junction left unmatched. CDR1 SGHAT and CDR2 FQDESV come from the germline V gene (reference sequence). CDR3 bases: TGTGCCAGCAGCCCCAGGAAGGACAGGGCGACTGAAGCTTTCTTT. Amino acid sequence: CASSPRKDRATEAFF. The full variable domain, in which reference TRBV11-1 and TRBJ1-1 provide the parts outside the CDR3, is EAEVAQSPRYKITEKSQAVAFWCDPISGHATLYWYRQILGQGPELLVQFQDESVVDDSQLPKDRFSAERLKGVDSTLKIQPAELGDSAMYLCASSPRKDRATEAFFGQGTRLTVV.

For the CDR3, the DNA is TGTGCCAGCAGCTTTTCGATAGGGGGCGGGAACACCATATATTTT. Protein product: CASSFSIGGGNTIYF. The chain carries TRBV7-2 and TRBJ1-3; 7 bases fit TRBD1. V shed 3 bases, J shed 7 bases, and the junction held 9 bases outside the gene matches. Germline V gives CDR1 SGHTA, CDR2 FQGNSA. This CDR3 region has 15 residues.

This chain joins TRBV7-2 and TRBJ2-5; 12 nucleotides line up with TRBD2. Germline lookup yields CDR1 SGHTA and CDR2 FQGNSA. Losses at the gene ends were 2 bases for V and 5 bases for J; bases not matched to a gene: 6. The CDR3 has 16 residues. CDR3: CASSLRLAGGHETQYF. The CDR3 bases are TGTGCCAGCAGCTTAAGGCTAGCGGGGGGGCACGAGACCCAGTACTTC. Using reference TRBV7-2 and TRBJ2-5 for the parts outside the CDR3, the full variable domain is GAGVSQSPSNKVTEKGKDVELRCDPISGHTALYWYRQSLGQGLEFLIYFQGNSAPDKSGLPSDRFSAERTGGSVSTLTIQRTQQEDSAVYLCASSLRLAGGHETQYFGPGTRLLVL.

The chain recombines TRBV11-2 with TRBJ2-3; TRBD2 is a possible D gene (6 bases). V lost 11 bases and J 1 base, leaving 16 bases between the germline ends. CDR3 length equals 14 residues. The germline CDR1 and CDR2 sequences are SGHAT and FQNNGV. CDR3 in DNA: TGTGCCGGTAGTGTGGGGGGTGGCACAGATACGCAGTATTTT. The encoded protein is CAGSVGGGTDTQYF.